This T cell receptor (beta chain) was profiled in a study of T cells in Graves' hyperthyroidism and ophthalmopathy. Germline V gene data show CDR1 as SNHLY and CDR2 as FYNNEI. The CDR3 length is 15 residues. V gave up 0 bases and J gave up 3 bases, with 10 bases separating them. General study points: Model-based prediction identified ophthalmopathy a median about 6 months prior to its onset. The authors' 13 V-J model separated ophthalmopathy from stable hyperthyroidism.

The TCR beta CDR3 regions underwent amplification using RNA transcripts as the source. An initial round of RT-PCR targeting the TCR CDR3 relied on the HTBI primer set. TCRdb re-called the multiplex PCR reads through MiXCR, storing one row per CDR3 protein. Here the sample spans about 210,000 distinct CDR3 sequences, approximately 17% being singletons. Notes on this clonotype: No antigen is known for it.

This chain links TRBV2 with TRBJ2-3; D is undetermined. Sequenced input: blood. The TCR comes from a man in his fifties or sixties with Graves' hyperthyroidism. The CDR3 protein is CASSEAALGTDTQYF. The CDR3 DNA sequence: TGTGCCAGCAGTGAAGCTGCGTTGGGGACAGATACGCAGTATTTT. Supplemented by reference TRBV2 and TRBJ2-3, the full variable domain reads EPEVTQTPSHQVTQMGQEVILRCVPISNHLYFYWYRQILGQKVEFLVSFYNNEISEKSEIFDDQFSVERPDGSNFTLKIRSTKLEDSAMYFCASSEAALGTDTQYFGPGTRLTVL.